The 6 T cell receptor beta chains in this list originate from one sample, sequenced in a study of graft-versus-host responses after intestinal transplantation. Here immunoSEQ multiplex PCR was the method, and the copy in TCRdb shows in-frame clones only, minus some. This sample has approximately 750 clones; about 85% occur once, and the top ten carry 20% to 25%. Intraepithelial and lamina propria lymphocytes were isolated from graft specimens. The material was ileum tissue, obtained 22 to 23 days after intestinal transplant. These receptors all come from a human patient who received an intestinal transplant, so some T cells may come from the graft donor.

The genes are TRBV5-1 and TRBJ2-5; possible D gene TRBD1, 5 bases. This CDR3 comprises 13 residues. Germline-derived CDR1 and CDR2 are SGHRS and YFSETQ. V shed 0 bases and J shed 3 bases, with 6 bases lying between them. The CDR3 bases are TGCGCCAGCAGCTTGGCAGGGAAAGAGACCCAGTACTTC. Its translation is CASSLAGKETQYF.

The CDR3 DNA reads as TGTGCCAGCAGCCTTTGGACAGAGAACACTGAAGCTTTCTTT. It translates to CASSLWTENTEAFF. The rearrangement joins TRBV7-9 to TRBJ1-1, with D tentatively TRBD1 (6 bases). V lost 5 bases, J lost 1 base, and 11 bases lay in between. CDR1 and CDR2 from the germline V gene are SEHNR and FQNEAQ (reference sequence). The CDR3 consists of 14 residues.

The J gene is TRBJ1-1, the V gene TRBV11-1; D possibly corresponds to TRBD1 (6 bases). V was pared by 4 bases and J by 2 bases, with 11 bases between. Germline V CDR1 and CDR2: SGHAT, FQDESV (reference sequence). This CDR3 comprises 14 residues. CDR3 in amino acids: CASSSWTENTEAFF. The CDR3, as DNA: TGTGCCAGCAGCTCCTGGACAGAAAACACTGAAGCTTTCTTT.

The V gene is TRBV29-1, the J gene TRBJ1-1, with no clear D. Trimming took 4 bases from V and 6 from J, leaving 6 bases between them. CDR1 and CDR2 (germline): SQVTM, ANQGSEA. The CDR3 length is 10 residues. The CDR3 coding sequence is TGCAGCGTTGCCATGGCTGAAGCTTTCTTT. Translation gives CSVAMAEAFF.

The J gene is TRBJ2-7, the V gene TRBV6-1; D is unclear. The ends were cut back, 0 bases at V and 4 bases at J, with 10 bases in the middle. Germline loops: CDR1 MNHNS, CDR2 SASEGT. This CDR3 is built from 14 residues. The CDR3 region is CASSEALRAYEQYF. CDR3 coding DNA: TGTGCCAGCAGTGAAGCGCTTCGGGCTTACGAGCAGTACTTC.

This chain links TRBV6-1 with TRBJ1-6; no firm D call. Between the trimmed V and J ends, which lost 7 bases and 7 bases, there was a span of 17 bases. This CDR3 spans 15 amino acids. CDR1 is MNHNS, CDR2 SASEGT, per germline. The CDR3 protein is CASNLSGYGNSPLHF. Written as DNA, the CDR3 is TGTGCCAGCAACCTTAGCGGGTACGGGAATTCACCCCTCCACTTT.